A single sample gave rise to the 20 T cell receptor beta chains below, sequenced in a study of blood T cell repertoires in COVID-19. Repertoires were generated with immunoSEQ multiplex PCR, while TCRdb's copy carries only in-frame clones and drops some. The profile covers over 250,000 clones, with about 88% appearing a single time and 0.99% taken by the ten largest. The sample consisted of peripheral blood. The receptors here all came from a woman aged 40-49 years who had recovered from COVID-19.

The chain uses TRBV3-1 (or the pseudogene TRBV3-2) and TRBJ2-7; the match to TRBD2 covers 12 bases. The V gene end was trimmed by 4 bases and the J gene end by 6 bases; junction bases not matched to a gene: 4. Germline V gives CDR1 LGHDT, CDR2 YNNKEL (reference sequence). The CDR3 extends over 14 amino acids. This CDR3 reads CASSPLAGGSEQYF. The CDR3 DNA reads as TGTGCCAGCAGCCCACTAGCGGGAGGTAGCGAGCAGTACTTC.

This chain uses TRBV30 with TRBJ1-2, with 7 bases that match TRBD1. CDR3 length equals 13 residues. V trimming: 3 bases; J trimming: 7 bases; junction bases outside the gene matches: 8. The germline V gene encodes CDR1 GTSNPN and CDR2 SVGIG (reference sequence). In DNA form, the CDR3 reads TGTGCCTGGAGGCTACAGGGGCTCGGTGGCTACACCTTC. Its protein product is CAWRLQGLGGYTF.

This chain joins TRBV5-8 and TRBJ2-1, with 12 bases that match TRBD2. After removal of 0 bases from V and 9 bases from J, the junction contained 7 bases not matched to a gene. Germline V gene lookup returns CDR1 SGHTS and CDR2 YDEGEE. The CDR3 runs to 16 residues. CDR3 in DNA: TGTGCCAGCAGCTTGGGGACTAGCGGGAAAATGGGTGAGCAGTTCTTC. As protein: CASSLGTSGKMGEQFF.

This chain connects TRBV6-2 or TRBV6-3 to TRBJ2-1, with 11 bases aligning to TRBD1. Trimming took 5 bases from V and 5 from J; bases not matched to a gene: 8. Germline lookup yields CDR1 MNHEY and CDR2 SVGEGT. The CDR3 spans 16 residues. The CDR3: CASSVWGDRGDNEQFF. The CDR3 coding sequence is TGTGCCAGCAGTGTGTGGGGGGACAGGGGGGACAATGAGCAGTTCTTC.

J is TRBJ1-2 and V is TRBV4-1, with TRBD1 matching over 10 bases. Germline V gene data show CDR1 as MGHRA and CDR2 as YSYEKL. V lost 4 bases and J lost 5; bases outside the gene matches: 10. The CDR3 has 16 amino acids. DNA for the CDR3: TGCGCCAGCAGCCCAACCGGGGGGACAGGGGTGTATGGCTACACCTTC. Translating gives CASSPTGGTGVYGYTF.

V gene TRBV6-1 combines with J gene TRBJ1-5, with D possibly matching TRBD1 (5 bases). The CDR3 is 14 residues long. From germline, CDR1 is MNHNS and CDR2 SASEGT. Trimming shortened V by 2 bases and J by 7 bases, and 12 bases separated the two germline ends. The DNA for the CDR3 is TGTGCCAGCAGTGAAACCCGAAGGGGACAGCCCCAGCATTTT. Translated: CASSETRRGQPQHF.

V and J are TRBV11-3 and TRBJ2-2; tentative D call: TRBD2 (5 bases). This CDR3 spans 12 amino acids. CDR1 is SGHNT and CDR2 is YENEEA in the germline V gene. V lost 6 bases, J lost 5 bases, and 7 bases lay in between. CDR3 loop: CASRGRTGELFF. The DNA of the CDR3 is TGTGCCAGCAGGGGGAGAACCGGGGAGCTGTTTTTT.

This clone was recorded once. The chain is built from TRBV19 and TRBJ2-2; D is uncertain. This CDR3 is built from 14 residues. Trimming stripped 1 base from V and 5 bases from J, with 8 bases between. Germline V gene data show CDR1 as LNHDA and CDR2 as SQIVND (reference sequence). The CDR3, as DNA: TGTGCCAGTAGTATAGGGCCCACAACCGGGGAGCTGTTTTTT. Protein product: CASSIGPTTGELFF.

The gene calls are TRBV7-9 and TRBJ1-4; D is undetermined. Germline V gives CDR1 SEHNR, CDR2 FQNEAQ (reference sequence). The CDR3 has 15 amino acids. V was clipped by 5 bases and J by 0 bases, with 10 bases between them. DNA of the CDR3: TGTGCCAGCAGCCCTACAGTTGCAACTAATGAAAAACTGTTTTTT. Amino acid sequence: CASSPTVATNEKLFF. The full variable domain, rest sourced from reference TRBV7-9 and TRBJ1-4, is DTGVSQNPRHKITKRGQNVTFRCDPISEHNRLYWYRQTLGQGPEFLTYFQNEAQLEKSRLLSDRFSAERPKGSFSTLEIQRTEQGDSAMYLCASSPTVATNEKLFFGSGTQLSVL.

In DNA form, the CDR3 reads TGTGCCAGCAGCTTAAGGGACACAACCCGAGGGCAGTACTTC. Residues: CASSLRDTTRGQYF. V is TRBV13 and J is TRBJ2-7; tentatively, D is TRBD1 (6 bases). V was trimmed by 2 bases and J by 9 bases, leaving 17 bases between them. The CDR3 loop spans 14 amino acids. Germline V gene sequence: CDR1 PRHDT, CDR2 FYEKMQ (reference sequence).

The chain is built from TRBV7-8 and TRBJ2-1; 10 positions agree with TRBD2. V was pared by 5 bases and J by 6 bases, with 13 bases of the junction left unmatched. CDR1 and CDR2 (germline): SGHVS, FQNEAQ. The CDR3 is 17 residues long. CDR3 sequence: CASSLFPGTSDPNEQFF. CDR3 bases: TGTGCCAGCAGCCTATTCCCCGGGACTAGCGATCCCAATGAGCAGTTCTTC. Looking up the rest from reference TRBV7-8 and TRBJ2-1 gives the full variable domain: GAGVSQSPRYKVAKRGQDVALRCDPISGHVSLFWYQQALGQGPEFLTYFQNEAQLDKSGLPSDRFFAERPEGSVSTLKIQRTQQEDSAVYLCASSLFPGTSDPNEQFFGPGTRLTVL.

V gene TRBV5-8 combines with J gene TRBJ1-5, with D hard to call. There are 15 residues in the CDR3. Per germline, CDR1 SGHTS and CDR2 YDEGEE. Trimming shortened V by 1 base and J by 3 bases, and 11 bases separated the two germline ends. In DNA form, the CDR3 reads TGTGCCAGCAGCTTGTACGGCGGTAACAATCAGCCCCAGCATTTT. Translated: CASSLYGGNNQPQHF.

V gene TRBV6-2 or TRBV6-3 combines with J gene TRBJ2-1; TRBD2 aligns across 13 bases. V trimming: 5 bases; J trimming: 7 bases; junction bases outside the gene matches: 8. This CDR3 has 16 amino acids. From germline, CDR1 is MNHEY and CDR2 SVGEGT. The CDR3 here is CASSPGLAGDGNEQFF. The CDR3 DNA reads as TGTGCCAGCAGTCCCGGACTAGCGGGAGACGGGAATGAGCAGTTCTTC.

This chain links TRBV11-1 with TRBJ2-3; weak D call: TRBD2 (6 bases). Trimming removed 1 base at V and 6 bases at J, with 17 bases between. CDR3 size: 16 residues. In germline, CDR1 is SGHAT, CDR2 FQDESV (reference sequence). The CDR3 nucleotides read TGTGCCAGCAGCTTAGAAGGAGGGGCCGGGGCCGATACGCAGTATTTT. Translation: CASSLEGGAGADTQYF.

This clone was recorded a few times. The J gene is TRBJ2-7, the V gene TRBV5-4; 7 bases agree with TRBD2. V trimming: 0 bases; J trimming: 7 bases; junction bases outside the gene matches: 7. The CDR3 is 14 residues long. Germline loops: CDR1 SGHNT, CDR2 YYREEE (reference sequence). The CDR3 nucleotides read TGTGCCAGCAGCTTGGTGCCGGGGGGTGGTGAGCAGTACGTC. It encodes CASSLVPGGGEQYV.

CDR3 in amino acids: CASSHSGNTQYF. In nucleotides, the CDR3 is TGCGCCAGCAGCCACAGCGGAAATACGCAGTATTTT. The J gene is TRBJ2-3, the V gene TRBV5-1, with D perhaps TRBD2 (5 bases). The ends were cut back, 4 bases at V and 7 bases at J, with 10 bases in the middle. Germline V CDR1 and CDR2: SGHRS, YFSETQ. This CDR3 comprises 12 residues.

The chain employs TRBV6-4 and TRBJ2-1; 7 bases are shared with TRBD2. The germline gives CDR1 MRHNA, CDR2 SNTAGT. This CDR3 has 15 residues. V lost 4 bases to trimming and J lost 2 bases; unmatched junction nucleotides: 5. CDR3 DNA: TGTGCCAGCAGTGTGGGCGGGAGTGCCTACAATGAGCAGTTCTTC. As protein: CASSVGGSAYNEQFF.

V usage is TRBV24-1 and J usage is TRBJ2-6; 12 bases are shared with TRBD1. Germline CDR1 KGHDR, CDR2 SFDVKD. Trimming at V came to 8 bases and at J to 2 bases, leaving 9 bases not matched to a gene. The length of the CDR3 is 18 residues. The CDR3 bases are TGTGCCACCACCTTCCGGGACAGGGGGCTGGCTGGGGCCAACGTCCTGACTTTC. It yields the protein CATTFRDRGLAGANVLTF.

DNA for the CDR3: TGTGCCAGTAGTATGGGAGGGGACGAGCAGTACTTC. Encoded protein: CASSMGGDEQYF. The chain employs TRBV19 and TRBJ2-7, with 7 bases that match TRBD2. This CDR3 spans 12 amino acids. Germline V gives CDR1 LNHDA, CDR2 SQIVND (reference sequence). J lost 5 bases, V lost 3 bases, and 1 base had no gene match.

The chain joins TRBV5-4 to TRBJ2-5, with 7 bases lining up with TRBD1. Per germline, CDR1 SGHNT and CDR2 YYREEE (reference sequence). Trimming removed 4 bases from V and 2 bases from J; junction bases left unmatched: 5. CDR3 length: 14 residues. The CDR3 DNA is TGTGCCAGCAGCCCCCCGGGACAGCAAGAGACCCAGTACTTC. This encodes CASSPPGQQETQYF.